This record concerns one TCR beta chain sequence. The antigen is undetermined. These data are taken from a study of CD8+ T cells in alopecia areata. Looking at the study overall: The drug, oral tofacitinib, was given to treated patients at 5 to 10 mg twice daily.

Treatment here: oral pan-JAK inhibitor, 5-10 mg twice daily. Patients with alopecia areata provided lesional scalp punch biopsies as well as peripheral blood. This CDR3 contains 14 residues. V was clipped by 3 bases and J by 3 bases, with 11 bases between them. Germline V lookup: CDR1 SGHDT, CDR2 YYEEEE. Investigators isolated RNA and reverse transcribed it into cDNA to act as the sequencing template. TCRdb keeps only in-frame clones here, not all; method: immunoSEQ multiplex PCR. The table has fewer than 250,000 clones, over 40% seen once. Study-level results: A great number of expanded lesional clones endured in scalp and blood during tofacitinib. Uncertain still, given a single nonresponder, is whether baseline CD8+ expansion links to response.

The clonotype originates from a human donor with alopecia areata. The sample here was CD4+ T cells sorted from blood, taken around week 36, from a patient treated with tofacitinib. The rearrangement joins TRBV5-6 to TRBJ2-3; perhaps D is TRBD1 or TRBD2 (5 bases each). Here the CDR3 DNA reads TGTGCCAGCAGCTGGGACCCCGGGACAGATACGCAGTATTTT. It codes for CASSWDPGTDTQYF.